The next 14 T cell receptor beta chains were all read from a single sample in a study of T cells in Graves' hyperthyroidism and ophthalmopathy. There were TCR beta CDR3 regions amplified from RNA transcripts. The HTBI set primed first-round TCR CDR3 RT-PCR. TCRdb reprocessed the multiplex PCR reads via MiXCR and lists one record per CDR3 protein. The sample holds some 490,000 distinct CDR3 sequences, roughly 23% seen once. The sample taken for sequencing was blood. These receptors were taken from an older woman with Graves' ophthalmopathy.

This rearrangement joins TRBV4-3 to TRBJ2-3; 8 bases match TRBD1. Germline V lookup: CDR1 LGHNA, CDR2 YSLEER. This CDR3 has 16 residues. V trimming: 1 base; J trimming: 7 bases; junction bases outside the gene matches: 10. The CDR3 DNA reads TGCGCCAGCAGCCAAGTGAGGCAGGGGGCCAAAAATACGCAGTATTTT. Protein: CASSQVRQGAKNTQYF.

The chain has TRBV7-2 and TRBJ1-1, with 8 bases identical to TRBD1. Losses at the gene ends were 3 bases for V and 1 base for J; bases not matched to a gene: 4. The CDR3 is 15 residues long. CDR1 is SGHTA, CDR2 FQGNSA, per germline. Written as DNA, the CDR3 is TGTGCCAGCAGCTTGCCCGGACAGGGGAACACTGAAGCTTTCTTT. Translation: CASSLPGQGNTEAFF.

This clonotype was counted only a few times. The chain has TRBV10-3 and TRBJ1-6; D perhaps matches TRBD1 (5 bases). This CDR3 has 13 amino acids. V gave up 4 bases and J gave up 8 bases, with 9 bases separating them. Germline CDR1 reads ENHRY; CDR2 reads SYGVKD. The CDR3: CAISGSRDSPLHF. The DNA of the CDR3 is TGTGCCATCAGTGGCTCCAGGGATTCACCCCTCCACTTT.

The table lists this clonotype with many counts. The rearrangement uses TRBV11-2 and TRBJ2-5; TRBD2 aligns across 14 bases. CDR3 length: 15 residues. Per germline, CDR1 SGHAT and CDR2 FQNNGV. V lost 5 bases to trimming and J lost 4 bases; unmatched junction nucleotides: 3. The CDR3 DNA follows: TGTGCCAGCAGCGGGACTAGCGGGAGTGGAGAGACCCAGTACTTC. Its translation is CASSGTSGSGETQYF.

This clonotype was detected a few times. The CDR3 DNA is TGTGCCATCAGAGGGGCCTCCGATAGCAATCAGCCCCAGCATTTT. This translates into CAIRGASDSNQPQHF. This sequence joins TRBV10-3 and TRBJ1-5; a possible D gene is TRBD1 (5 bases). The germline V gene encodes CDR1 ENHRY and CDR2 SYGVKD. V was shortened by 6 bases and J by 0 bases, with 12 bases between the two germline ends. CDR3 length: 15 amino acids.

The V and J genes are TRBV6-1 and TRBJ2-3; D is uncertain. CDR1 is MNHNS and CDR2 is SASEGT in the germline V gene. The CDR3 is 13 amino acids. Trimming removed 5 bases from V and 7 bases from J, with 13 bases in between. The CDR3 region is CASSMSAGYTQYF. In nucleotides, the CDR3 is TGTGCCAGCAGTATGTCAGCAGGTTATACGCAGTATTTT.

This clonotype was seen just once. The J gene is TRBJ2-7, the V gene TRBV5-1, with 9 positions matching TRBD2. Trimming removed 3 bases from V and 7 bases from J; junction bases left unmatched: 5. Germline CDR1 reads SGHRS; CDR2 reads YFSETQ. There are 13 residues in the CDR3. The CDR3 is CASSWWAGGEQYF. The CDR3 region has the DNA TGCGCCAGCAGCTGGTGGGCGGGAGGGGAGCAGTACTTC.

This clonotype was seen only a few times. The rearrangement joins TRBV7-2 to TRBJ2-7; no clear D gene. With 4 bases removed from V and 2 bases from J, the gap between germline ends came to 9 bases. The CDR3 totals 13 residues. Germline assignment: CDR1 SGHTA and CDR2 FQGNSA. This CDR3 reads CASSSQGAYEQYF. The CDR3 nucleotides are TGTGCCAGCAGCTCCCAAGGCGCCTACGAGCAGTACTTC.

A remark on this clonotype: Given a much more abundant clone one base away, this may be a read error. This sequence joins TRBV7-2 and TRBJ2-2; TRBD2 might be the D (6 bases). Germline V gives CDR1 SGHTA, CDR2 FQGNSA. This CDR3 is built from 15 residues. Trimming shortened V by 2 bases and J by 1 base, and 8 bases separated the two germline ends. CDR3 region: CTSSLRAGNTGELFF. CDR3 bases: TGTACCAGCAGCTTACGAGCGGGGAACACCGGGGAGCTGTTTTTT.

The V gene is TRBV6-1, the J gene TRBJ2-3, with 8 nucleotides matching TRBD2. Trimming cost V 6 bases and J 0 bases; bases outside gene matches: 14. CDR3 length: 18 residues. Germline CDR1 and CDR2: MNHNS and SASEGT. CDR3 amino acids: CASSRGTLSGKSTDTQYF. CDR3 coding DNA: TGTGCCAGCAGCAGGGGTACTCTTAGCGGGAAAAGCACAGATACGCAGTATTTT.

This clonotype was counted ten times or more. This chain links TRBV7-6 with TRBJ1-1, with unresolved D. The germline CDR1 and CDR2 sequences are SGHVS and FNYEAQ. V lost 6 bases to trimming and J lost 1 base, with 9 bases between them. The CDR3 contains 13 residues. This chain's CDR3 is CASSRTANTEAFF. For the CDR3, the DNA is TGTGCCAGCAGTCGGACGGCGAACACTGAAGCTTTCTTT.

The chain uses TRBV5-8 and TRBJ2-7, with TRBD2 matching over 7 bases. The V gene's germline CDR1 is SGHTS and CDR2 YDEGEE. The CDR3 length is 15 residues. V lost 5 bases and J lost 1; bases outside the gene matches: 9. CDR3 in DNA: TGTGCCAGCAGTTGGGGCTCACTAGCGTCCTACGAGCAGTACTTC. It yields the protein CASSWGSLASYEQYF.

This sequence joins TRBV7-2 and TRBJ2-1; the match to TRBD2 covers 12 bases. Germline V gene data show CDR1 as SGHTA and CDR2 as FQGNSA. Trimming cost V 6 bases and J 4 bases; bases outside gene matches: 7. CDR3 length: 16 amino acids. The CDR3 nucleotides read TGTGCCAGCAGTTACAGGACTAGCGGGACGTACAATGAGCAGTTCTTC. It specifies CASSYRTSGTYNEQFF.

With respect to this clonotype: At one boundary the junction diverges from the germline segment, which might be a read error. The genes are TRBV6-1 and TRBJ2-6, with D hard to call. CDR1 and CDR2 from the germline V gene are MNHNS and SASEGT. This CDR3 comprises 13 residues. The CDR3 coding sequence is TGTGCCAGCACCAGAGCTGGGTCCAACGTCCTGACTTTC. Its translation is CASTRAGSNVLTF.